A single sample is the source of the 9 T cell receptor beta chains below, sequenced in a study of blood T cell repertoires in COVID-19 (dated by TCRdb to the early 2020s). Libraries were prepared through the immunoSEQ multiplex PCR assay. In TCRdb, the immuneACCESS table is reduced to in-frame sequences with V and J assigned. These tables do not hold every clone; where another copy was compared, an unresolved V gene accounts for under half, and the others remain unexplained. This sample holds about 160,000 clones; about four fifths were observed only once. The top ten constitute more than 11% of the sample. Sequenced material: peripheral blood. All receptors derive from a woman aged 80 or over with acute or convalescent COVID-19.

The gene calls are TRBV5-6 and TRBJ2-5; 10 nucleotides agree with TRBD1. The CDR3 has 15 residues. Germline trimming cut 4 bases from V and 4 bases from J; bases unmatched to any gene: 7. Germline-derived CDR1 and CDR2 are SGHDT and YYEEEE. The CDR3: CASSPLGQGRETQYF. Written as DNA, the CDR3 is TGTGCCAGCAGCCCGCTGGGACAGGGGCGAGAGACCCAGTACTTC.

The chain employs TRBV7-8 and TRBJ2-7, with D possibly matching TRBD1 (6 bases). The CDR3 totals 14 residues. Looked up from germline, CDR1 is SGHVS and CDR2 is FQNEAQ. The germline V and J ends were trimmed by 7 bases and 5 bases, with 18 bases remaining between them. CDR3 sequence reads: CASTRTVLIHEQYF. The DNA for the CDR3 is TGTGCCAGCACCAGGACAGTCCTTATCCACGAGCAGTACTTC.

V usage is TRBV28 and J usage is TRBJ1-2, with TRBD1 identical over 7 bases. Trimming cost V 5 bases and J 2 bases; bases outside gene matches: 5. CDR1 and CDR2 (germline): MDHEN, SYDVKM. The CDR3 is made up of 14 amino acids. The CDR3, as DNA: TGTGCCAGCAGTACCCCGGGACAGAACTATGGCTACACCTTC. The encoded protein is CASSTPGQNYGYTF.

This clone was seen only once. The chain employs TRBV6-5 and TRBJ1-5; D is possibly TRBD1 (5 bases). CDR1 is MNHEY and CDR2 is SVGAGI in the germline V gene. The CDR3 is 15 amino acids. V lost 6 bases to trimming and J lost 2 bases, with 14 bases between them. CDR3 residues: CASRNPGTRNQPQHF. DNA for the CDR3: TGTGCCAGCAGGAACCCCGGGACTCGCAATCAGCCCCAGCATTTT.

Note on this clone: At the DNA level, this CDR3 is encoded by other sequences in the same sample as well. The rearrangement uses TRBV28 and TRBJ1-1, with D possibly TRBD1 on 6 matching bases. The CDR3 covers 13 residues. Trimming pared 6 bases from V and 2 bases from J, leaving 10 bases between. Germline V gene lookup returns CDR1 MDHEN and CDR2 SYDVKM. The CDR3 loop reads CASRLQGNTEAFF. The CDR3 region has the DNA TGTGCCAGCAGGCTACAGGGCAACACTGAAGCTTTCTTT.

This clone was detected a few times. This chain links TRBV27 with TRBJ1-4; the match to TRBD1 covers 8 bases. The CDR3 runs 16 residues. Losses at the gene ends were 0 bases for V and 5 bases for J; bases not matched to a gene: 5. Germline loops: CDR1 MNHEY, CDR2 SMNVEV (reference sequence). This CDR3 reads CASSLSGTGRNEKLFF. CDR3 bases: TGTGCCAGCAGTTTATCGGGGACAGGAAGGAATGAAAAACTGTTTTTT.

This clone appeared a single time. This chain connects TRBV27 to TRBJ1-6; D perhaps matches TRBD1 (6 bases). The CDR3 runs to 12 residues. V gave up 3 bases and J gave up 11 bases, with 8 bases separating them. In germline, CDR1 is MNHEY, CDR2 SMNVEV (reference sequence). The CDR3 loop reads CASSFRDTPLHF. DNA of the CDR3: TGTGCCAGCAGTTTCCGGGACACACCCCTCCACTTT.

The chain uses TRBV5-1 and TRBJ1-2; D is unresolved. In germline, CDR1 is SGHRS, CDR2 YFSETQ. V dropped 0 bases and J dropped 7 bases, with 10 bases sitting between them. The CDR3 has 13 residues. CDR3: CASSLGEAGGYTF. In DNA form, the CDR3 reads TGCGCCAGCAGCTTGGGGGAAGCGGGTGGCTACACCTTC.

This clone has just a few counts. The rearrangement joins TRBV11-2 to TRBJ2-7, with 11 bases aligning to TRBD1. CDR3 size: 13 residues. Trimming at V came to 3 bases and at J to 6 bases, leaving 1 base not matched to a gene. Germline V gene lookup returns CDR1 SGHAT and CDR2 FQNNGV. CDR3 sequence (DNA): TGTGCCAGCAGCTTGGGGACAGGGGGCGAGCAGTACTTC. Its protein product is CASSLGTGGEQYF.